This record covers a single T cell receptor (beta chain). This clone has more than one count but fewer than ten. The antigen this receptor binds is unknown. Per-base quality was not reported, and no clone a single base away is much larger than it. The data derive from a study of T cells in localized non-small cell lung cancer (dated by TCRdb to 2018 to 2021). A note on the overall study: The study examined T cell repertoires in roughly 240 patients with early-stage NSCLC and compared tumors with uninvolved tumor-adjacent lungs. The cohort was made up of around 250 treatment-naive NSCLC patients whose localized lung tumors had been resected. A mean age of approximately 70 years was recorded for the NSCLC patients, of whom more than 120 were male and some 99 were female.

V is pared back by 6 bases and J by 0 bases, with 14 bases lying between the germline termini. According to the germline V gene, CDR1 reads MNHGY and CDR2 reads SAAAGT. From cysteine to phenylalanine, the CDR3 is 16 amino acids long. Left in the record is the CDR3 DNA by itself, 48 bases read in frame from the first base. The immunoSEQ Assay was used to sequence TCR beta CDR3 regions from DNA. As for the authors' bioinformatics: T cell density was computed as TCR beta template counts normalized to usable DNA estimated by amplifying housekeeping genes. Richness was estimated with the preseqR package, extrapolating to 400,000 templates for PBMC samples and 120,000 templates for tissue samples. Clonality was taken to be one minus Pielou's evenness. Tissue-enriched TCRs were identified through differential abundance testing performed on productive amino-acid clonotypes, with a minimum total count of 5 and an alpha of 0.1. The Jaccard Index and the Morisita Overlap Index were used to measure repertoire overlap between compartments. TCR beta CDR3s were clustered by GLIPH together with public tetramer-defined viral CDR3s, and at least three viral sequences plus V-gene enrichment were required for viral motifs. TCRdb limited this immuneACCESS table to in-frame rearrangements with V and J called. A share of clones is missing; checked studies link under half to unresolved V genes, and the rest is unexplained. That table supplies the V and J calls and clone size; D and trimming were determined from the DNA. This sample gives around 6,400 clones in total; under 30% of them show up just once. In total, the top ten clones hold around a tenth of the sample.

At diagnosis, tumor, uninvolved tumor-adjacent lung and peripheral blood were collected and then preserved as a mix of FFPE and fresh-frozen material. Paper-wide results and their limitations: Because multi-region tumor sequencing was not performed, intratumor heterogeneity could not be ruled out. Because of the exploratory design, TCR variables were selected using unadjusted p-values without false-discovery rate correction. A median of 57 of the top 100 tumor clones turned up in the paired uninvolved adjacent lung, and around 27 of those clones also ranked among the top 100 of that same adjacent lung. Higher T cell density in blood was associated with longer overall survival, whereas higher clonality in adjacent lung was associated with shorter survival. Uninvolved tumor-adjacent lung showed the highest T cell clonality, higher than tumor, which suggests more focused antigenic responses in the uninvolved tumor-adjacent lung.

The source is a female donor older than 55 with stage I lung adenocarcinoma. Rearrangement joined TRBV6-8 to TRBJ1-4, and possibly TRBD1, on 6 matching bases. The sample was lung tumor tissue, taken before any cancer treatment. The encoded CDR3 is CASSRTPGATNEKLFF. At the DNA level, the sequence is TGTGCCAGCAGCCGAACGCCAGGGGCAACTAATGAAAAACTGTTTTTT.